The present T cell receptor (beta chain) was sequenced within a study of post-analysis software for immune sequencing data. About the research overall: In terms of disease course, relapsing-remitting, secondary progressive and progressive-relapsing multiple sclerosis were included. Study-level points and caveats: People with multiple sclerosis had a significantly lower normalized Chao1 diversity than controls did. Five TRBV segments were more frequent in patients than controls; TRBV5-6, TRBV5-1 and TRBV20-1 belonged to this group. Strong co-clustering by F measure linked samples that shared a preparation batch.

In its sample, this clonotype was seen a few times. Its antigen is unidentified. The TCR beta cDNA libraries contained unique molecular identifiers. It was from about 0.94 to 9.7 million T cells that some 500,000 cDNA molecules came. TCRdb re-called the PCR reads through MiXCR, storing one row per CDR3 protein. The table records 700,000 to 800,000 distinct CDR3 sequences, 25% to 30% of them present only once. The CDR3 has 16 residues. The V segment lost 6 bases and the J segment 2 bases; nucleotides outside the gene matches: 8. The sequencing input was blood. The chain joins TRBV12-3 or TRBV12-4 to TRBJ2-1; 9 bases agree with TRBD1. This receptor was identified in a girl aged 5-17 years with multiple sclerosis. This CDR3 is CASSPPGTGTYNEQFF. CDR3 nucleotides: TGTGCCAGCAGCCCGCCCGGGACAGGGACCTACAATGAGCAGTTCTTC.